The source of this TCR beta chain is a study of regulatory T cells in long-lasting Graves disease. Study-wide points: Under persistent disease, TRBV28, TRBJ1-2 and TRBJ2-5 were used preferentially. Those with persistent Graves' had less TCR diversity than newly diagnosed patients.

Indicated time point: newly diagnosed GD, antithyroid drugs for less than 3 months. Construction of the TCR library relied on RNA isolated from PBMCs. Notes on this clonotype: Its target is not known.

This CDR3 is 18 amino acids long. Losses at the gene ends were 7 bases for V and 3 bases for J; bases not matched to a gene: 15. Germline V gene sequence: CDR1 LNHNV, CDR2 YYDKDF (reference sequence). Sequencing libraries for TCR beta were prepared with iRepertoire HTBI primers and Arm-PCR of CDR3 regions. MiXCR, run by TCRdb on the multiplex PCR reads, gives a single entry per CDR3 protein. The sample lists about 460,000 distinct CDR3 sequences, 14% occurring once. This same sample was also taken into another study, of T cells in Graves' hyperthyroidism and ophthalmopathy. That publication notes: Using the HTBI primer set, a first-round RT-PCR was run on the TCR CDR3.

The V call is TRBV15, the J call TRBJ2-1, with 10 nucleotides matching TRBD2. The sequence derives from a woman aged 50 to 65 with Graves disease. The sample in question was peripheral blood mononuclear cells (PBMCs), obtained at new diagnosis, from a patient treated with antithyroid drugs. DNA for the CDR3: TGTGCCACCAAAGTTCGAGCGGGAGGGCCACATTACTACAATGAGCAGTTCTTC. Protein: CATKVRAGGPHYYNEQFF. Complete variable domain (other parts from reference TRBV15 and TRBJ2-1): DAMVIQNPRYQVTQFGKPVTLSCSQTLNHNVMYWYQQKSSQAPKLLFHYYDKDFNNEADTPDNFQSRRPNTSFCFLDIRSPGLGDTAMYLCATKVRAGGPHYYNEQFFGPGTRLTVL.